These 13 T cell receptor beta chains share one sample of origin, sequenced in a study of cytomegalovirus exposure and HLA in healthy donors. With 60 Vbeta and 13 Jbeta primers, the PCR was carried out. Here immunoSEQ multiplex PCR was the method, and the copy in TCRdb shows in-frame clones only, minus some. The sample contains hundreds of thousands of clones, roughly 90% of which appear only once. The sample consisted of PBMCs. These receptors were obtained from a young woman in good health and CMV-seronegative.

The chain is built from TRBV6-1 and TRBJ2-7; the match to TRBD2 covers 7 bases. The V gene's germline CDR1 is MNHNS and CDR2 SASEGT. This CDR3 is built from 15 residues. J was trimmed by 1 base and V by 8 bases; bases with no gene match: 11. The CDR3 bases are TGTGCCAGCGAAAGCCCACTAGCGAGTTCCTACGAGCAGTACTTC. Protein product: CASESPLASSYEQYF.

This clone has more than one count but fewer than ten. The chain carries TRBV5-1 and TRBJ1-2, with 8 bases identical to TRBD1. Germline trimming cut 5 bases from V and 3 bases from J; bases unmatched to any gene: 9. This CDR3 comprises 15 residues. Germline-derived CDR1 and CDR2 are SGHRS and YFSETQ. The CDR3 sequence is CASRPHQGADYGYTF. DNA for the CDR3: TGCGCCAGCAGACCCCACCAGGGGGCAGACTATGGCTACACCTTC.

The V call is TRBV2, the J call TRBJ1-5; the D is unclear. Germline CDR1 and CDR2: SNHLY and FYNNEI. Trimming took 6 bases from V and 0 from J, leaving 9 bases between them. This CDR3 is built from 14 residues. CDR3 amino acids: CASRGGNSNQPQHF. The CDR3 coding sequence is TGTGCCAGCAGGGGAGGGAATAGCAATCAGCCCCAGCATTTT.

V usage is TRBV7-9 and J usage is TRBJ2-5, with 12 bases lining up with TRBD2. J lost 5 bases, V lost 0 bases, and 7 bases had no gene match. CDR3 length: 17 amino acids. In germline, CDR1 is SEHNR, CDR2 FQNEAQ (reference sequence). This CDR3 is CASSLAWTSGEVETQYF. In DNA, the CDR3 is TGTGCCAGCAGCTTAGCCTGGACTAGCGGGGAGGTGGAGACCCAGTACTTC.

The V gene is TRBV6-1, the J gene TRBJ1-5; D remains unclear. The V gene lost 1 base and the J gene lost 11 bases, with 6 bases spanning the gap. The CDR3 is 11 residues long. CDR1 is MNHNS and CDR2 is SASEGT in the germline V gene. CDR3 amino acids: CASSEGPTQHF. CDR3 nucleotide sequence: TGTGCCAGCAGTGAAGGTCCCACCCAGCATTTT.

The chain couples TRBV10-3 to TRBJ2-2; D not resolved. CDR1 and CDR2 from the germline V gene are ENHRY and SYGVKD. The CDR3 totals 16 residues. Trimming took off 0 bases at V and 4 bases at J, with 12 bases between the two ends. CDR3 sequence (DNA): TGTGCCATCAGTGAGTCTAGGCCAGACTTCACCGGGGAGCTGTTTTTT. Protein product: CAISESRPDFTGELFF.

The V gene is TRBV2, the J gene TRBJ1-2; D possibly corresponds to TRBD1 (6 bases). Germline values: CDR1 SNHLY, CDR2 FYNNEI. This CDR3 comprises 13 residues. The V end lost 2 bases, the J end lost 6 bases, and 10 bases lay between the germline ends. The CDR3 reads CASSEWSGDGYTF. Here the CDR3 DNA reads TGTGCCAGCAGTGAATGGTCAGGGGATGGCTACACCTTC.

V usage is TRBV9 and J usage is TRBJ1-1; 9 nucleotides agree with TRBD1. Losses at the gene ends were 4 bases for V and 4 bases for J; bases not matched to a gene: 8. Germline lookup yields CDR1 SGDLS and CDR2 YYNGEE. The CDR3 spans 15 residues. The CDR3 loop reads CASSSRDREGTEAFF. The CDR3 region has the DNA TGTGCCAGCAGCTCCCGGGACAGGGAAGGCACTGAAGCTTTCTTT. The entire variable domain, with the rest obtained from reference TRBV9 and TRBJ1-1, is as follows: DSGVTQTPKHLITATGQRVTLRCSPRSGDLSVYWYQQSLDQGLQFLIQYYNGEERAKGNILERFSAQQFPDLHSELNLSSLELGDSALYFCASSSRDREGTEAFFGQGTRLTVV.

V and J are TRBV7-3 and TRBJ2-3; D is unclear. The CDR3 runs 12 residues. CDR1 is SGHTA and CDR2 is FQGTGA in the germline V gene. V shed 8 bases and J shed 0 bases, with 6 bases lying between them. The CDR3 here is CASSTSTDTQYF. In DNA, the CDR3 is TGTGCCAGCTCGACTAGCACAGATACGCAGTATTTT.

The rearrangement uses TRBV13 and TRBJ1-6, with 7 bases that match TRBD1. V was clipped by 5 bases and J by 0 bases; unmatched bases: 7. CDR1 and CDR2 (germline): PRHDT, FYEKMQ (reference sequence). CDR3 length equals 17 residues. The CDR3 DNA is TGTGCCAGCAGCCTTGGGACAGTCAACTCCTATAATTCACCCCTCCACTTT. It encodes CASSLGTVNSYNSPLHF. The variable domain in full, with the rest retrieved from reference TRBV13 and TRBJ1-6, is AAGVIQSPRHLIKEKRETATLKCYPIPRHDTVYWYQQGPGQDPQFLISFYEKMQSDKGSIPDRFSAQQFSDYHSELNMSSLELGDSALYFCASSLGTVNSYNSPLHFGNGTRLTVT.

V usage is TRBV2 and J usage is TRBJ2-1; 9 nucleotides line up with TRBD2. Germline CDR1 and CDR2: SNHLY and FYNNEI. The trim removed 7 bases at V and 4 bases at J, leaving 5 bases unmatched. CDR3 length: 14 residues. CDR3 in amino acids: CASKGGGGYNEQFF. The DNA for the CDR3 is TGTGCCAGCAAGGGCGGGGGGGGTTACAATGAGCAGTTCTTC.

This chain links TRBV5-3 with TRBJ2-2; weak D call: TRBD2 (5 bases). TRBV5-3 is assigned to the ORF class and has an uncertain function. V was shortened by 2 bases and J by 5 bases, with 25 bases between the two germline ends. The CDR3 spans 19 residues. The CDR3 DNA reads TGTGCCAGAAGCTTCAAGGGATCTTTTCGTGAGGGTCTAACCGGGGAGCTGTTTTTT. This translates into CARSFKGSFREGLTGELFF.

A note on this clone: The germline gene is not matched at one end of the junction; a read error may be the cause. Other DNA sequences in this sample translate to the same CDR3. V is TRBV5-6 and J is TRBJ1-6; D uncertain. Germline lookup yields CDR1 SGHDT and CDR2 YYEEEE. The CDR3 runs 15 residues. DNA of the CDR3: TGTGCCAGCAGCTTGGCCGGGTCCTATAATTCCCCCCTCCACTTT. Its translation is CASSLAGSYNSPLHF.